This passage covers 16 T cell receptor beta chains from one sample sequenced in a study of blood T cell repertoires in COVID-19. The repertoire was sequenced with immunoSEQ multiplex PCR; TCRdb's copy has only in-frame clones and lacks some. Of 150,000 to 200,000 clones in the sample, around 79% were seen once. Sequencing used peripheral blood. The receptors here all came from a woman in her seventies with acute or convalescent COVID-19.

This chain connects TRBV14 to TRBJ2-7; 11 bases are a match to TRBD2. This CDR3 is built from 15 residues. In germline, CDR1 is SGHDN, CDR2 FVKESK. After removal of 2 bases from V and 4 bases from J, the junction contained 4 bases not matched to a gene. The CDR3 DNA follows: TGTGCCAGCAGCCAATCCGGACTAGCGGGTTACGAGCAGTACTTC. Amino acid sequence: CASSQSGLAGYEQYF.

This chain joins TRBV9 and TRBJ2-3; TRBD1 aligns across 9 bases. The CDR3 has 17 amino acids. Germline V gene sequence: CDR1 SGDLS, CDR2 YYNGEE. The junction had 16 bases not matched to a gene; V was cut back by 4 bases and J by 7 bases. Written as DNA, the CDR3 is TGTGCCAGCAGCACACGAGCCGGGACAGGGTATGTGAATACGCAGTATTTT. Its translation is CASSTRAGTGYVNTQYF.

With regard to this clone: The same CDR3 also results from other DNA sequences found in this sample. This rearrangement joins TRBV7-2 to TRBJ2-1; a possible D gene is TRBD2 (6 bases). V was cut by 0 bases and J by 0 bases, with 6 bases left in between. The CDR3 loop spans 15 amino acids. Per the germline V gene, CDR1 is SGHTA and CDR2 is FQGNSA. Here the CDR3 reads CASSLAGSSYNEQFF. The CDR3 DNA follows: TGTGCCAGCAGCTTAGCCGGGAGCTCCTACAATGAGCAGTTCTTC. The variable domain in full, completed from reference TRBV7-2 and TRBJ2-1, reads GAGVSQSPSNKVTEKGKDVELRCDPISGHTALYWYRQSLGQGLEFLIYFQGNSAPDKSGLPSDRFSAERTGGSVSTLTIQRTQQEDSAVYLCASSLAGSSYNEQFFGPGTRLTVL.

The V and J genes are TRBV3-1 (or the pseudogene TRBV3-2) and TRBJ1-2; perhaps TRBD1 as D (6 bases). Trimming stripped 0 bases from V and 6 bases from J, with 14 bases between. This CDR3 contains 15 residues. CDR1 and CDR2 (germline): LGHDT, YNNKEL (reference sequence). The CDR3 bases are TGTGCCAGCAGCCAAGATTGGGGGCCGTCGGATGGCTACACCTTC. It codes for CASSQDWGPSDGYTF.

This clone appeared a single time. The chain links TRBV19 to TRBJ1-5; a possible D gene is TRBD1 (6 bases). The germline V gene has CDR1 LNHDA and CDR2 SQIVND (reference sequence). The V gene lost 5 bases and the J gene lost 4 bases, with 15 bases spanning the gap. This CDR3 is built from 15 residues. Here the CDR3 reads CASSERGSGNQPQHF. CDR3 in DNA: TGTGCCAGTAGTGAGAGGGGGTCGGGGAATCAGCCCCAGCATTTT.

V and J are TRBV28 and TRBJ1-2; D is perhaps TRBD1 (5 bases). CDR3 size: 13 residues. V gave up 3 bases and J gave up 6 bases, with 11 bases separating them. CDR1 and CDR2 (germline): MDHEN, SYDVKM. The CDR3 region is CASSFLGHDGYTF. CDR3 nucleotides: TGTGCCAGCAGTTTCTTGGGGCACGATGGCTACACCTTC.

The rearrangement joins TRBV4-2 to TRBJ1-1; a weak D match, TRBD1 (5 bases). The V end lost 0 bases, the J end lost 4 bases, and 9 bases lay between the germline ends. Germline loops: CDR1 LGHNA, CDR2 YNFKEQ. The CDR3 runs 14 residues. The CDR3 loop reads CASSQDRRGTEAFF. CDR3 bases: TGTGCCAGCAGCCAAGATAGGAGGGGCACTGAAGCTTTCTTT.

The chain has TRBV18 and TRBJ2-3, with 8 nucleotides matching TRBD2. Germline trimming cut 0 bases from V and 3 bases from J; bases unmatched to any gene: 8. CDR1 is KGHSH, CDR2 LQKENI, per germline. CDR3 length: 17 residues. Here the CDR3 reads CASSPPNSGIGTDTQYF. In nucleotides, the CDR3 is TGTGCCAGCTCACCACCGAATAGCGGGATTGGAACAGATACGCAGTATTTT.

The rearrangement uses TRBV7-9 and TRBJ1-4; no firm D call. The CDR3 is 11 amino acids. The V end lost 5 bases, the J end lost 15 bases, and 13 bases lay between the germline ends. Per germline, CDR1 SEHNR and CDR2 FQNEAQ (reference sequence). For the CDR3, the DNA is TGTGCCAGCAGCCCGGGGTTCGGGATGTTTTTT. The encoded protein is CASSPGFGMFF.

This chain joins TRBV18 and TRBJ2-1; 8 nucleotides line up with TRBD2. Germline lookup yields CDR1 KGHSH and CDR2 LQKENI. CDR3 size: 13 residues. V was clipped by 6 bases and J by 6 bases; unmatched bases: 4. Here the CDR3 DNA reads TGTGCCAGCTCCGGGGGGGGCAGCAATGAGCAGTTCTTC. It encodes CASSGGGSNEQFF.

The rearrangement uses TRBV29-1 and TRBJ1-2, with a tentative D call TRBD1 (5 bases). The CDR3 has 13 amino acids. Per germline, CDR1 SQVTM and CDR2 ANQGSEA. Trimming left V 0 bases short and J 8 bases short, with 13 bases between. The CDR3 bases are TGCAGCGTTGAAGATTCACAGGAAGGGGGCTACACCTTC. Protein: CSVEDSQEGGYTF. The full variable domain, in which reference TRBV29-1 and TRBJ1-2 provide the parts outside the CDR3, is SAVISQKPSRDICQRGTSLTIQCQVDSQVTMMFWYRQQPGQSLTLIATANQGSEATYESGFVIDKFPISRPNLTFSTLTVSNMSPEDSSIYLCSVEDSQEGGYTFGSGTRLTVV.

The CDR3 protein is CASTKATASGSDEQFF. CDR3 nucleotides: TGTGCCAGCACCAAAGCTACGGCTAGCGGGAGCGATGAGCAGTTCTTC. The rearrangement uses TRBV6-6 and TRBJ2-1, with 10 bases matching TRBD2. V trimming: 7 bases; J trimming: 8 bases; junction bases outside the gene matches: 14. CDR3 size: 16 residues. Germline-derived CDR1 and CDR2 are MNHNY and SVGAGI (reference sequence).

The chain recombines TRBV29-1 with TRBJ1-5; D perhaps matches TRBD1 (6 bases). Germline assignment: CDR1 SQVTM and CDR2 ANQGSEA. The CDR3 covers 14 residues. Between the trimmed V and J ends, which lost 4 bases and 2 bases, there was a span of 12 bases. The CDR3 spells CSVAARGRNQPQHF. CDR3 DNA: TGCAGCGTTGCCGCCAGGGGCCGCAATCAGCCCCAGCATTTT.

This chain links TRBV2 with TRBJ2-2; D gene unclear. This CDR3 contains 11 residues. V lost 6 bases and J lost 6, with 5 bases in between. In germline, CDR1 is SNHLY, CDR2 FYNNEI. CDR3 in amino acids: CASREAGELFF. CDR3 nucleotides: TGTGCCAGCAGAGAGGCCGGGGAGCTGTTTTTT.

The rearrangement links TRBV30 to TRBJ2-3, with TRBD2 matching over 11 bases. CDR3 length: 15 amino acids. V gave up 1 base and J gave up 3 bases; unmatched junction bases: 3. From germline, CDR1 is GTSNPN and CDR2 SVGIG (reference sequence). The CDR3 nucleotides read TGTGCCTGGAGTGGTAGCGGGAGGGGTACAGATACGCAGTATTTT. This gives the protein CAWSGSGRGTDTQYF.

The chain links TRBV18 to TRBJ2-2; D gene ambiguous. The V gene lost 5 bases and the J gene lost 6 bases, with 4 bases spanning the gap. Germline CDR1 KGHSH, CDR2 LQKENI. The CDR3 length is 11 residues. The CDR3 region has the DNA TGTGCCAGCTCAGAGTCCGGGGAGCTGTTTTTT. This translates into CASSESGELFF. Variable domain in full (rest from reference TRBV18 and TRBJ2-2): NAGVMQNPRHLVRRRGQEARLRCSPMKGHSHVYWYRQLPEEGLKFMVYLQKENIIDESGMPKERFSAEFPKEGPSILRIQQVVRGDSAAYFCASSESGELFFGEGSRLTVL.